Below, 8 T cell receptor beta chains from the same sample are listed, as sequenced in a study of OX40 agonist ivuxolimab in advanced cancers. TCRdb keeps only in-frame clones here, not all; method: immunoSEQ multiplex PCR. The sample holds 75,000 to 90,000 clones, roughly 90% seen once. Source: CD4+ or CD8+ T cells sorted from blood, taken in a trial of the OX40 agonist ivuxolimab. Every receptor here comes from an adult with an advanced solid tumor such as melanoma, head and neck, liver or kidney cancer.

The gene calls are TRBV5-1 and TRBJ1-1; D possibly corresponds to TRBD1 (5 bases). V lost 2 bases and J 2 bases, leaving 10 bases between the germline ends. The germline V gene has CDR1 SGHRS and CDR2 YFSETQ. CDR3 size: 14 residues. DNA of the CDR3: TGCGCCAGCAGCTTACAGGCGATTAACACTGAAGCTTTCTTT. Translation: CASSLQAINTEAFF. Together with reference TRBV5-1 and TRBJ1-1, the CDR3 gives the full variable domain: KAGVTQTPRYLIKTRGQQVTLSCSPISGHRSVSWYQQTPGQGLQFLFEYFSETQRNKGNFPGRFSGRQFSNSRSEMNVSTLELGDSALYLCASSLQAINTEAFFGQGTRLTVV.

The V gene is TRBV6-1, the J gene TRBJ1-5; D is possibly TRBD1 (5 bases). CDR1 and CDR2 from the germline V gene are MNHNS and SASEGT. Trimming cost V 0 bases and J 6 bases, with 18 bases left between them. The CDR3 covers 17 residues. Written as DNA, the CDR3 is TGTGCCAGCAGTGAAGCTGCCCACCCGGACACGGTTCAGCCCCAGCATTTT. Translation: CASSEAAHPDTVQPQHF.

This chain connects TRBV14 to TRBJ2-6; D remains unclear. The CDR3 contains 16 residues. CDR1 and CDR2 from the germline V gene are SGHDN and FVKESK. The germline V and J ends were trimmed by 2 bases and 1 base, with 9 bases remaining between them. The CDR3 sequence is CASSQRRQSGANVLTF. The DNA of the CDR3 is TGTGCCAGCAGCCAACGCAGGCAATCTGGGGCCAACGTCCTGACTTTC.

V and J are TRBV5-6 and TRBJ2-7, with D perhaps being TRBD1 or TRBD2 (5 bases each). This CDR3 contains 14 residues. The V end was cut by 4 bases, the J end by 3 bases, with 14 bases between. The V gene's germline CDR1 is SGHDT and CDR2 YYEEEE. The CDR3 DNA sequence: TGTGCCAGCAGCCCGGGACCTCTGGGCTACGAGCAGTACTTC. Its protein product is CASSPGPLGYEQYF. Using reference TRBV5-6 and TRBJ2-7 for the parts outside the CDR3, the full variable domain is DAGVTQSPTHLIKTRGQQVTLRCSPKSGHDTVSWYQQALGQGPQFIFQYYEEEERQRGNFPDRFSGHQFPNYSSELNVNALLLGDSALYLCASSPGPLGYEQYFGPGTRLTVT.

The genes are TRBV28 and TRBJ1-5; no firm D call. Germline CDR1 MDHEN, CDR2 SYDVKM. The CDR3 has 13 amino acids. V gave up 5 bases and J gave up 6 bases, with 11 bases separating them. Here the CDR3 reads CASSPPRVQPQHF. CDR3 nucleotides: TGTGCCAGCAGTCCACCGCGGGTTCAGCCCCAGCATTTT.

The chain is built from TRBV19 and TRBJ2-3; 11 bases line up with TRBD2. The CDR3 consists of 18 residues. CDR1 LNHDA and CDR2 SQIVND come from the germline V gene (reference sequence). The V segment lost 2 bases and the J segment 2 bases; nucleotides outside the gene matches: 9. The CDR3 DNA reads as TGTGCCAGTAGTATATGGGGACCGGGACTAGCGGCCACAGATACGCAGTATTTT. This encodes CASSIWGPGLAATDTQYF.

This clone was picked up many times. The chain uses TRBV20-1 and TRBJ1-1; D remains unclear. The ends were cut back, 5 bases at V and 3 bases at J, with 7 bases in the middle. Germline assignment: CDR1 DFQATT and CDR2 SNEGSKA (reference sequence). The CDR3 runs 11 residues. The DNA for the CDR3 is TGCAGTGCTTCTCTTTACACTGAAGCTTTCTTT. Its protein is CSASLYTEAFF.

The chain combines TRBV6-5 with TRBJ2-7; 7 nucleotides line up with TRBD1. Germline CDR1 reads MNHEY; CDR2 reads SVGAGI. Trimming took 0 bases from V and 2 from J; bases not matched to a gene: 4. This CDR3 comprises 15 residues. This CDR3 is CASSYSNRGAYEQYF. CDR3 nucleotides: TGTGCCAGCAGTTACTCGAACAGGGGTGCCTACGAGCAGTACTTC.